The 10 T cell receptor beta chains listed next were all sequenced from one sample in a study. TCRdb re-called the RT-PCR reads with MiXCR, one entry per CDR3 protein. This table holds 550,000 to 750,000 distinct CDR3 sequences, more than 13% found once. Input material: memory CD4+ T cells from blood. Receptor source: a female donor in good health, serving as a healthy control.

At least ten counts were recorded for this clonotype. The chain joins TRBV7-3 to TRBJ2-2; 14 positions match TRBD2. Germline assignment: CDR1 SGHTA and CDR2 FQGTGA. Losses at the gene ends were 5 bases for V and 4 bases for J; bases not matched to a gene: 15. This CDR3 region has 20 residues. The CDR3 DNA follows: TGTGCCAGCAGCAGACTAGCGGGAGGGCCAAGTGTGTCGGGCACCGGGGAGCTGTTTTTT. This gives the protein CASSRLAGGPSVSGTGELFF.

The gene calls are TRBV9 and TRBJ2-4; 9 bases are shared with TRBD1. This CDR3 is built from 16 residues. The ends lost 4 bases at V and 3 bases at J; junction bases unmatched: 8. Germline CDR1 and CDR2: SGDLS and YYNGEE. In DNA form, the CDR3 reads TGTGCCAGCAGCCCTGGGACAGGGTGGGACAAAAACATTCAGTACTTC. It specifies CASSPGTGWDKNIQYF.

This clonotype was observed a few times. The chain has TRBV30 and TRBJ2-7; 9 nucleotides agree with TRBD1. V trimming: 7 bases; J trimming: 4 bases; junction bases outside the gene matches: 2. CDR1 is GTSNPN and CDR2 is SVGIG in the germline V gene (reference sequence). This CDR3 is built from 11 residues. CDR3 residues: CAYGTGYEQYF. CDR3 bases: TGTGCCTACGGGACAGGGTACGAGCAGTACTTC.

This clonotype has a count of ten or more. The rearrangement links TRBV5-1 to TRBJ2-1, with TRBD2 matching 13 bases. Germline V gene lookup returns CDR1 SGHRS and CDR2 YFSETQ. With V trimmed by 4 bases and J by 4 bases, 2 bases remained unmatched. The CDR3 is 15 residues long. This chain's CDR3 is CASSTLAGGYNEQFF. CDR3 nucleotides: TGCGCCAGCAGCACACTAGCGGGAGGGTACAATGAGCAGTTCTTC.

In its sample, this clonotype was seen a few times. The chain is built from TRBV20-1 and TRBJ2-3; the D gene is possibly TRBD2 (5 bases). V shed 7 bases and J shed 8 bases, with 22 bases lying between them. The CDR3 has 14 amino acids. Looked up from germline, CDR1 is DFQATT and CDR2 is SNEGSKA (reference sequence). DNA of the CDR3: TGCAGTGTCTCAAACCGAGCCGGGGTCGGTACGCAGTATTTT. It translates to CSVSNRAGVGTQYF.

The sample holds many counts of this clonotype. In DNA form, the CDR3 reads TGTGCCAGCAGGGCTGCAGGGGGCAACGAGCAGTACTTC. Its translation is CASRAAGGNEQYF. The chain combines TRBV6-5 with TRBJ2-7; 8 bases are a match to TRBD1. Germline CDR1 is MNHEY and CDR2 is SVGAGI. V shed 6 bases and J 5 bases; nucleotides not matched to a gene: 6. The CDR3 is made up of 13 amino acids.

The table lists this clonotype with many counts. The chain is built from TRBV5-1 and TRBJ2-5; D is ambiguous. Germline loops: CDR1 SGHRS, CDR2 YFSETQ. Trimming cost V 2 bases and J 2 bases, with 10 bases left between them. The CDR3 runs to 14 residues. CDR3 region: CASSFLTAQETQYF. In DNA, the CDR3 is TGCGCCAGCAGCTTTCTAACAGCACAAGAGACCCAGTACTTC.

This clonotype was seen a few times. V is TRBV18 and J is TRBJ2-5, with D maybe TRBD2 (5 bases). The CDR3 runs 16 residues. Trimming cost V 3 bases and J 5 bases, with 19 bases left between them. Germline V lookup: CDR1 KGHSH, CDR2 LQKENI. CDR3 bases: TGTGCCAGCTCACCCAGATCCGGACGAAGGGAGGAGACCCAGTACTTC. Protein product: CASSPRSGRREETQYF. The full variable domain, completed using reference TRBV18 and TRBJ2-5, is NAGVMQNPRHLVRRRGQEARLRCSPMKGHSHVYWYRQLPEEGLKFMVYLQKENIIDESGMPKERFSAEFPKEGPSILRIQQVVRGDSAAYFCASSPRSGRREETQYFGPGTRLLVL.

Ten or more counts support this clonotype. The chain joins TRBV9 to TRBJ2-1; 7 bases match TRBD2. Unmatched junction bases numbered 6, after V lost 4 bases and J lost 2 bases. This CDR3 contains 15 residues. CDR1 and CDR2 from the germline V gene are SGDLS and YYNGEE. The CDR3 here is CASSPQAGTYNEQFF. CDR3 sequence (DNA): TGTGCCAGCAGCCCACAAGCGGGGACCTACAATGAGCAGTTCTTC.

This clonotype has at least ten counts. CDR3 nucleotides: TGTGCCAGCAGTCGAGGACAGGACCACGAGCAGTACTTC. It codes for CASSRGQDHEQYF. The gene calls are TRBV7-2 and TRBJ2-7; 7 nucleotides agree with TRBD1. The CDR3 length is 13 residues. V gave up 6 bases and J gave up 5 bases; unmatched junction bases: 7. CDR1 SGHTA and CDR2 FQGNSA come from the germline V gene.